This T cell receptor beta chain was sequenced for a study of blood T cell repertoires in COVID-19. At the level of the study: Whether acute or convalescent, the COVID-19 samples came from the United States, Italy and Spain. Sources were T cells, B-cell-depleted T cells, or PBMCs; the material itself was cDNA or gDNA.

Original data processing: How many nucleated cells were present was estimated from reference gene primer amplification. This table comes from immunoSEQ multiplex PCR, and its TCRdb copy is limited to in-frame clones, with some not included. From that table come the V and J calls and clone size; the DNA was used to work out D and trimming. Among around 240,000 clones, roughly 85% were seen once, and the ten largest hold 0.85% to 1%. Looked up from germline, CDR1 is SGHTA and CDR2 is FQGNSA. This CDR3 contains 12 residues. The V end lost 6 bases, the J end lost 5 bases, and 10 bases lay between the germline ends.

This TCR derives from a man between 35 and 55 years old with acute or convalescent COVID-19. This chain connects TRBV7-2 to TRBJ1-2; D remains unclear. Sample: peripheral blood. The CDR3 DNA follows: TGTGCCAGCAGTCCTAAAGTTTATGGCTACACCTTC. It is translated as CASSPKVYGYTF.